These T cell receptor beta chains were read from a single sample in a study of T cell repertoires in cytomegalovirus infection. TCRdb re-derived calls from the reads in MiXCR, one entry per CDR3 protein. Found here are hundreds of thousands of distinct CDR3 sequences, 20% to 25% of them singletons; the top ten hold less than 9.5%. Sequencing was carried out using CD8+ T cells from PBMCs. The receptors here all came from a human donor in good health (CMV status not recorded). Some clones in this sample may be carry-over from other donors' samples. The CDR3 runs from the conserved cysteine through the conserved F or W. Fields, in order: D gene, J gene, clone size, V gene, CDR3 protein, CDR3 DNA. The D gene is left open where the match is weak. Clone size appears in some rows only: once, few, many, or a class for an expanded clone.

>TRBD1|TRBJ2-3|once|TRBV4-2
CASSHPGTGGRSTDTQYF
TGTGCCAGCAGCCATCCCGGGACAGGGGGACGGAGCACAGATACGCAGTATTTT
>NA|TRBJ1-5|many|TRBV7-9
CASSAPGRGNQPQHF
TGTGCCAGCAGCGCGCCGGGACGGGGTAACCAGCCCCAGCATTTT
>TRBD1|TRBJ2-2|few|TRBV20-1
CSAGTGRTGELFF
TGCAGTGCAGGGACAGGGCGAACCGGGGAGCTGTTTTTT
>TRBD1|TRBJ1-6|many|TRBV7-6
CASSLGGTGGNSPLHF
TGTGCCAGCAGCCTAGGAGGGACAGGGGGTAATTCACCCCTCCACTTT
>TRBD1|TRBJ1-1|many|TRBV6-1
CASSGDSIMNTEAFF
TGTGCCAGCAGTGGGGACAGCATTATGAACACTGAAGCTTTCTTT
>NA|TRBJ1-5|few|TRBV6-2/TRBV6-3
CASRQIEPGLSNQPQHF
TGTGCCAGCAGACAGATCGAACCGGGACTTAGCAATCAGCCCCAGCATTTT
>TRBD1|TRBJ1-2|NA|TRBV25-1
CASRGQGGGYTF
TGTGCCAGCAGAGGACAGGGGGGGGGCTACACCTTC
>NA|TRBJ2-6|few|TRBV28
CASRPRGGGPSGANVLTF
TGTGCCAGCAGGCCCAGGGGGGGGGGACCCTCTGGGGCCAACGTCCTGACTTTC
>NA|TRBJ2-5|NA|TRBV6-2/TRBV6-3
CASIPRGAQETQYF
TGTGCCAGCATACCTCGGGGGGCCCAAGAGACCCAGTACTTC
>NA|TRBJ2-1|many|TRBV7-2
CASSVYGGPYNEQFF
TGTGCCAGCAGCGTCTACGGGGGGCCGTACAATGAGCAGTTCTTC
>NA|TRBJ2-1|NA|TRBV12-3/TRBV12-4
CASSLGWTVANEQFF
TGTGCCAGCAGTTTAGGCTGGACAGTCGCGAATGAGCAGTTCTTC
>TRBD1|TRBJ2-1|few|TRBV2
CASSALPGQGANEQFF
TGTGCCAGCAGTGCCCTACCGGGACAGGGGGCGAATGAGCAGTTCTTC
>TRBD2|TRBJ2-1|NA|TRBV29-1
CSVEVLAGGEQFF
TGCAGCGTTGAAGTACTAGCGGGGGGGGAGCAGTTCTTC
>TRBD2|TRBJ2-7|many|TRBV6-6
CATSTAGASYEQYF
TGTGCCACTTCCACAGCGGGGGCGTCCTACGAGCAGTACTTC
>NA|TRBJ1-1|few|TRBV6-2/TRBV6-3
CASRLSRPLNTEAFF
TGTGCCAGCAGACTCTCTCGCCCCCTGAACACTGAAGCTTTCTTT
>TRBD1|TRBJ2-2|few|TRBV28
CASSKPGQQLPNTGELFF
TGTGCCAGCAGTAAACCGGGACAGCAGCTCCCGAACACCGGGGAGCTGTTTTTT
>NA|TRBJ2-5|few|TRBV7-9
CASSPWDYQETQYF
TGTGCCAGCAGCCCCTGGGACTACCAAGAGACCCAGTACTTC
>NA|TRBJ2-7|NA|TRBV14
CASSLTQGYEQYF
TGTGCCAGCAGCCTAACTCAGGGGTACGAGCAGTACTTC
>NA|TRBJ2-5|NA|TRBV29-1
CSVPLGGYQETQYF
TGCAGCGTTCCCCTAGGGGGGTACCAAGAGACCCAGTACTTC
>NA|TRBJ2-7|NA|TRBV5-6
CASSFLSRSGEQYF
TGTGCCAGCAGCTTCTTATCCCGTTCGGGCGAGCAGTACTTC
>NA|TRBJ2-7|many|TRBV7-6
CASSLGQGGDLSYEQYF
TGTGCCAGCAGCTTAGGTCAGGGGGGAGATCTATCTTACGAGCAGTACTTC
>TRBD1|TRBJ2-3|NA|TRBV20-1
CSARSGTGGVTDTQYF
TGCAGTGCTCGATCCGGGACAGGAGGTGTCACAGATACGCAGTATTTT
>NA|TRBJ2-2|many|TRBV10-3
CAISGESDGSNTGELFF
TGTGCCATCAGTGGCGAGAGCGACGGATCGAACACCGGGGAGCTGTTTTTT
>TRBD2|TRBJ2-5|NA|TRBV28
CASRGGEGRETQYF
TGTGCCAGCAGGGGGGGGGAGGGGCGGGAGACCCAGTACTTC
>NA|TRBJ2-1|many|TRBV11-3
CASSKWGSDEQFF
TGTGCCAGCAGCAAATGGGGGAGCGATGAGCAGTTCTTC
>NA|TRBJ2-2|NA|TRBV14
CASSQDWRGPNTGELFF
TGTGCCAGCAGCCAAGATTGGAGGGGGCCGAACACCGGGGAGCTGTTTTTT
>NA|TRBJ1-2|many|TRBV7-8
CASSLRGDYGYTF
TGTGCCAGCAGCTTGAGGGGGGACTATGGCTACACCTTC
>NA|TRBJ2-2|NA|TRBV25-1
CASSDPRTGKTGELFF
TGTGCCAGCAGTGATCCCCGTACGGGAAAAACCGGGGAGCTGTTTTTT
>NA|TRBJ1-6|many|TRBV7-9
CASSLPGGPNNSPLHF
TGTGCCAGCAGCTTACCCGGGGGCCCCAATAATTCACCCCTCCACTTT
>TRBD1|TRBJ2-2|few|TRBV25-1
CAISEFVGQGMTGELFF
TGTGCCATCAGTGAATTCGTGGGACAGGGGATGACCGGGGAGCTGTTTTTT
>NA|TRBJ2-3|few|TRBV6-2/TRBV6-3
CASSYRSLFSASPPDTQYF
TGTGCCAGCAGTTACAGGAGCCTATTTAGTGCATCCCCCCCAGATACGCAGTATTTT
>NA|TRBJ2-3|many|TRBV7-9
CASSLSRRGPSTDTQYF
TGTGCCAGCAGCTTATCTCGGCGGGGGCCCAGCACAGATACGCAGTATTTT
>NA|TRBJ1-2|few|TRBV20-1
CSAPTPIPYNYGYTF
TGCAGTGCACCCACCCCCATCCCCTATAACTATGGCTACACCTTC
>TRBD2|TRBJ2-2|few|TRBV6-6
CASSYRPLAGGPGGELFF
TGTGCCAGCAGTTACCGACCGCTCGCGGGGGGGCCTGGCGGGGAGCTGTTTTTT
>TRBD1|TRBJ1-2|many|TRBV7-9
CASSSQGALNGYTF
TGTGCCAGCAGCTCTCAGGGGGCGCTGAATGGCTACACCTTC
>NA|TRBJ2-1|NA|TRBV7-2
CASSVKPGQTSYNEQFF
TGTGCCAGCAGCGTTAAACCTGGACAGACATCCTACAATGAGCAGTTCTTC
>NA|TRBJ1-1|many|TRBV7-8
CASRFSSGMNTEAFF
TGTGCCAGCAGATTTTCTTCGGGCATGAACACTGAAGCTTTCTTT
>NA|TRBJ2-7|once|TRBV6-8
CASSPALDTYEQYF
TGTGCCAGCAGTCCAGCCTTAGATACCTACGAGCAGTACTTC
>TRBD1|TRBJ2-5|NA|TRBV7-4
CASNNTGDRRETQYF
TGTGCCAGCAACAATACAGGGGATCGCAGGGAGACCCAGTACTTC
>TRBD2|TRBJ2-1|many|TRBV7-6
CASSLGTSGGPEQFF
TGTGCCAGCAGTCTCGGGACTAGCGGGGGTCCTGAGCAGTTCTTC